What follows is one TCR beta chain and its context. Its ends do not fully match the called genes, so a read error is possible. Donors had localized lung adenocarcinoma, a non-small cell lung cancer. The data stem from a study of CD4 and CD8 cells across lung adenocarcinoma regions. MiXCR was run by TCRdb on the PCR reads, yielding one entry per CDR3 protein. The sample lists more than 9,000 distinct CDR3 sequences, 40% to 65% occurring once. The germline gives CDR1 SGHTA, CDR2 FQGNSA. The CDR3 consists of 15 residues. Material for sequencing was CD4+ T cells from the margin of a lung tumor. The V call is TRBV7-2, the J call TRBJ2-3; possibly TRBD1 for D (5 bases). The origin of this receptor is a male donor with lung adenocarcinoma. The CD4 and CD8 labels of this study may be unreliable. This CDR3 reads CASSLGLWAGNTQYF. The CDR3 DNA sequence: TGTGCCAGCAGCTTGGGGCTGTGGGCCGGAAATACGCAGTACTTT.